A selection of T cell receptor beta chains follows, all from one sample in a study of blood T cell repertoires in COVID-19. Data came from immunoSEQ multiplex PCR; TCRdb stores just in-frame clones and leaves some out. The sample includes 45,000 to 55,000 clones, around 78% of them seen just once. Sequenced: peripheral blood. Receptors were obtained from a human donor with active or convalescent COVID-19. The donor label of this sample is uncertain. CDR3s include the opening cysteine and the closing phenylalanine or tryptophan.

v_call: TRBV5-6; j_call: TRBJ1-1; cdr3_aa: CASSLLRGGTEAFF
v_call: TRBV11-2; j_call: TRBJ1-5; cdr3_aa: CASSSQEYQPQHF
v_call: TRBV5-1; j_call: TRBJ2-2; cdr3_aa: CASSNDGGTGELFF
v_call: TRBV9; j_call: TRBJ2-7; cdr3_aa: CASSVLLGSFSYEQYF
v_call: TRBV5-1; j_call: TRBJ2-7; cdr3_aa: CASSLDVQSGEQYF
v_call: TRBV3-1/TRBV3-2; j_call: TRBJ2-3; cdr3_aa: CASSQDGLAVSTDTQYF
v_call: TRBV28; j_call: TRBJ2-7; cdr3_aa: CASSLLGLAGNYEQYF
v_call: TRBV6-6; j_call: TRBJ1-6; cdr3_aa: CASSNRENNSPLHF
v_call: TRBV10-2; j_call: TRBJ2-7; cdr3_aa: CASSGIRTGEDEQYF
v_call: TRBV9; j_call: TRBJ2-7; cdr3_aa: CASSVGGSSYEQYF
v_call: TRBV5-1; j_call: TRBJ2-7; cdr3_aa: CASSPRTSGPYEQYF
v_call: TRBV7-2; j_call: TRBJ2-1; cdr3_aa: CASSQREVGPYNEQFF
v_call: TRBV7-2; j_call: TRBJ2-1; cdr3_aa: CASSSWTSGREQFF
v_call: TRBV6-4; j_call: TRBJ2-1; cdr3_aa: CASSIGGRGNEQFF
v_call: TRBV19; j_call: TRBJ2-1; cdr3_aa: CASSSPNSYNEQFF
v_call: TRBV6-5; j_call: TRBJ1-5; cdr3_aa: CAGSLSGTGGAQPQHF
v_call: TRBV5-4; j_call: TRBJ1-3; cdr3_aa: CASGRQGSNTIYF
v_call: TRBV5-1; j_call: TRBJ1-4; cdr3_aa: CASSQTQGGSEKLFF
v_call: TRBV9; j_call: TRBJ2-3; cdr3_aa: CASSPPPAVSTDTQYF
v_call: TRBV5-1; j_call: TRBJ2-7; cdr3_aa: CASSHGQGDYEQYF
v_call: TRBV10-3; j_call: TRBJ1-1; cdr3_aa: CAIGSMGQGLPDTEAFF
v_call: TRBV3-1/TRBV3-2; j_call: TRBJ1-1; cdr3_aa: CASSQDPGGDTEAFF
v_call: TRBV24-1; j_call: TRBJ1-3; cdr3_aa: CATSDSNSLKSSGNTIYF
v_call: TRBV15; j_call: TRBJ1-5; cdr3_aa: CATSRARARSNQPQHF
v_call: TRBV4-1; j_call: TRBJ1-4; cdr3_aa: CASSQEPWANEKLFF
v_call: TRBV9; j_call: TRBJ1-1; cdr3_aa: CASSPTGTEAFF
v_call: TRBV4-3; j_call: TRBJ2-1; cdr3_aa: CASSPGVTGQGTNEQFF
v_call: TRBV9; j_call: TRBJ2-2; cdr3_aa: CASSPRWGGNTGELFF
v_call: TRBV12-3/TRBV12-4; j_call: TRBJ1-5; cdr3_aa: CASSLLRDQPQHF
v_call: TRBV25-1; j_call: TRBJ2-7; cdr3_aa: CASSEAGPSYEQYF
v_call: TRBV5-1; j_call: TRBJ2-1; cdr3_aa: CARLAELRDCYNEQFF
v_call: TRBV7-6; j_call: TRBJ2-5; cdr3_aa: CASSLAAGPPETQYF
v_call: TRBV5-4; j_call: TRBJ1-2; cdr3_aa: CASSLGQDMIYGYTF